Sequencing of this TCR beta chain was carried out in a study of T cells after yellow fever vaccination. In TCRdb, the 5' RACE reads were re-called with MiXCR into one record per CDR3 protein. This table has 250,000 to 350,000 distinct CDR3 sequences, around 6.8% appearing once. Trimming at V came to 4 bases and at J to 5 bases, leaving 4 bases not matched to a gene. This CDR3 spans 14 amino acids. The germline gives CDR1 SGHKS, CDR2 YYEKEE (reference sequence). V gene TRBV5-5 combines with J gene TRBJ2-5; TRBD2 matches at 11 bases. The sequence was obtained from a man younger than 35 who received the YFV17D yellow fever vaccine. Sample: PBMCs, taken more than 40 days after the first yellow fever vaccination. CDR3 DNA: TGTGCCAGCAGCCCACTAGCGGGGGTGGAGACCCAGTACTTC. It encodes CASSPLAGVETQYF.